This T cell receptor (beta chain) was sequenced during a study of early T cells in non-severe SARS-CoV-2 infection. About the research overall: Alpha and beta chains were unpaired, from unsorted whole-blood bulk RNA.

Trimming shortened V by 5 bases and J by 1 base, and 9 bases separated the two germline ends. The CDR3 sequence is 13 residues long. The germline CDR1 and CDR2 sequences are SGHAT and FQNNGV. Study results and limitations: Database matching using VDJdb favored anti-spike CD8 responses, with private and CD4 specificities left missing.

The TCR library protocol attached unique molecular identifiers to the individual cDNA molecules. TCRdb called the 5' RACE reads again in MiXCR, with one record for every CDR3 protein. The repertoire holds fewer than 60,000 distinct CDR3 sequences, with 11% as singletons. This clonotype has ten or more counts. The antigen is not known. Sequenced sample: whole blood. This chain uses TRBV11-2 with TRBJ2-7; no clear D. The TCR comes from an adult who was a healthcare worker with PCR-confirmed SARS-CoV-2 infection or an uninfected control (not recorded which). The CDR3 region is CASSPPASYEQYF. As DNA, the CDR3 is TGTGCCAGCAGCCCACCCGCGTCCTACGAGCAGTACTTC. Looking up the rest from reference TRBV11-2 and TRBJ2-7 gives the full variable domain: EAGVAQSPRYKIIEKRQSVAFWCNPISGHATLYWYQQILGQGPKLLIQFQNNGVVDDSQLPKDRFSAERLKGVDSTLKIQPAKLEDSAVYLCASSPPASYEQYFGPGTRLTVT.